The 26 T cell receptor beta chains presented below share a single source sample, sequenced in a study of cytomegalovirus exposure and HLA in healthy donors. A multiplex PCR was run with 60 Vbeta primers and 13 Jbeta primers. Clones were read by immunoSEQ multiplex PCR, and TCRdb kept only the in-frame ones, dropping some. The data contain about 160,000 clones, roughly 80% of them singletons. The source material was PBMCs. These receptors were taken from a male donor in good health and CMV-seronegative.

This clone has a handful of counts. The J gene is TRBJ1-2, the V gene TRBV5-4; D remains ambiguous. The CDR3 loop spans 11 amino acids. CDR1 is SGHNT, CDR2 YYREEE, per germline (reference sequence). The V end was cut by 3 bases, the J end by 3 bases, with 3 bases between. CDR3 amino acids: CASSSYYGYTF. In DNA, the CDR3 is TGTGCCAGCAGCTCTTACTATGGCTACACCTTC. Full variable domain (outside the CDR3, taken from reference TRBV5-4 and TRBJ1-2): ETGVTQSPTHLIKTRGQQVTLRCSSQSGHNTVSWYQQALGQGPQFIFQYYREEENGRGNFPPRFSGLQFPNYSSELNVNALELDDSALYLCASSSYYGYTFGSGTRLTVV.

This clone was found once. This chain connects TRBV7-2 to TRBJ1-3; no firm D call. This CDR3 is 16 amino acids long. The V end was cut by 1 base, the J end by 0 bases, with 10 bases between. Germline V gives CDR1 SGHTA, CDR2 FQGNSA. CDR3 loop: CASSLGLYPSGNTIYF. The DNA for the CDR3 is TGTGCCAGCAGCTTAGGCCTCTATCCCTCTGGAAACACCATATATTTT.

There are a few counts of this clone. The chain couples TRBV29-1 to TRBJ2-5; maybe TRBD2 (6 bases). Germline loops: CDR1 SQVTM, CDR2 ANQGSEA. This CDR3 spans 12 amino acids. Between the trimmed V and J ends, which lost 7 bases and 2 bases, there was a span of 11 bases. In DNA, the CDR3 is TGCAGCGGCCAGACTAGTCAAGAGACCCAGTACTTC. It is translated as CSGQTSQETQYF.

This clone showed up just a few times. V is TRBV30 and J is TRBJ2-5, with a tentative D call TRBD2 (5 bases). CDR3 size: 12 residues. The germline V and J ends were trimmed by 0 bases and 11 bases, with 13 bases remaining between them. The germline V gene has CDR1 GTSNPN and CDR2 SVGIG (reference sequence). The CDR3 bases are TGTGCCTGGAGTGTTGGCCTGCCGGGACAGTACTTC. Protein sequence: CAWSVGLPGQYF.

Comments on this clone: Different DNA sequences within this sample yield the same CDR3. This chain connects TRBV7-7 to TRBJ2-1; 12 bases agree with TRBD2. CDR3 size: 17 residues. V gave up 2 bases and J gave up 7 bases; unmatched junction bases: 9. Germline CDR1 reads SSHAT; CDR2 reads FNYEAQ (reference sequence). CDR3 sequence (DNA): TGTGCCAGCAGCTTAACTGCTAGCGGGGGGGCCCAAAATGAGCAGTTCTTC. This gives the protein CASSLTASGGAQNEQFF.

The rearrangement uses TRBV11-2 and TRBJ2-1; D is possibly TRBD2 (6 bases). There are 11 residues in the CDR3. The V gene's germline CDR1 is SGHAT and CDR2 FQNNGV. The V gene lost 3 bases and the J gene lost 11 bases, with 8 bases spanning the gap. CDR3 amino acids: CASSLGTQQFF. The CDR3 DNA reads TGTGCCAGCAGCTTGGGGACTCAGCAGTTCTTC.

This chain links TRBV19 with TRBJ1-6, with 7 bases identical to TRBD1. There are 14 residues in the CDR3. Looked up from germline, CDR1 is LNHDA and CDR2 is SQIVND (reference sequence). The V and J ends lost 8 bases and 10 bases, in that order; junction bases with no gene match: 11. The chain's CDR3 is CASGADRDGSPLHF. The DNA for the CDR3 is TGTGCCAGTGGAGCCGACAGGGATGGATCACCCCTCCACTTT.

CDR3 nucleotide sequence: TGTGCCAGCAGTTTACAATTGGCAGTGGGAGGAACAGATACGCAGTATTTT. The encoded protein is CASSLQLAVGGTDTQYF. The V call is TRBV27, the J call TRBJ2-3, with D perhaps matching TRBD2 (6 bases). Germline lookup yields CDR1 MNHEY and CDR2 SMNVEV (reference sequence). The CDR3 runs to 17 residues. Trimming pared 2 bases from V and 3 bases from J, leaving 18 bases between.

This chain connects TRBV27 to TRBJ2-1, with 13 bases fitting TRBD2. The CDR3 has 17 amino acids. The germline V gene has CDR1 MNHEY and CDR2 SMNVEV (reference sequence). Trimming took 2 bases from V and 10 from J; bases not matched to a gene: 11. In DNA form, the CDR3 reads TGTGCCAGCAGTTTAATAACTAGCGGGAGGGCCCCGGGGGAGCAGTTCTTC. It specifies CASSLITSGRAPGEQFF.

This chain uses TRBV5-1 with TRBJ1-2; D might be TRBD1 (6 bases). The CDR3 is 12 amino acids. The ends were cut back, 4 bases at V and 4 bases at J, with 8 bases in the middle. The V gene's germline CDR1 is SGHRS and CDR2 YFSETQ. In DNA form, the CDR3 reads TGCGCCAGCAGCCAAGGGGGCTATGGCTACACCTTC. It is translated as CASSQGGYGYTF.

This clone was detected a few times. The V gene is TRBV7-9, the J gene TRBJ1-2; a weak D match, TRBD1 (6 bases). This CDR3 is 14 amino acids long. Germline lookup yields CDR1 SEHNR and CDR2 FQNEAQ (reference sequence). V lost 2 bases and J lost 3, with 10 bases in between. CDR3 in DNA: TGTGCCAGCAGCTTAAAAGGGGGTGACTATGGCTACACCTTC. Translated, it gives CASSLKGGDYGYTF.

V gene TRBV29-1 combines with J gene TRBJ2-7; 11 nucleotides line up with TRBD1. CDR1 and CDR2 (germline): SQVTM, ANQGSEA. The CDR3 length is 12 residues. V shed 7 bases and J 3 bases; nucleotides not matched to a gene: 2. For the CDR3, the DNA is TGCAGCGGGGGACAGGGGGACTACGAGCAGTACTTC. Residues: CSGGQGDYEQYF.

CDR3 sequence reads: CASSVLSGSYEQYF. CDR3 DNA sequence: TGTGCCAGCAGCGTTCTTAGCGGGTCCTACGAGCAGTACTTC. The chain combines TRBV9 with TRBJ2-7; 7 nucleotides align to TRBD2. This CDR3 spans 14 amino acids. Germline V lookup: CDR1 SGDLS, CDR2 YYNGEE. J gave up 1 base and V 2 bases, and 3 bases lay outside the gene matches.

The CDR3 sequence is CSVVENMNTEAFF. CDR3 nucleotide sequence: TGCAGCGTTGTAGAGAACATGAACACTGAAGCTTTCTTT. The rearrangement links TRBV29-1 to TRBJ1-1; D not resolved. Germline V lookup: CDR1 SQVTM, CDR2 ANQGSEA. There are 13 residues in the CDR3. Trimming removed 4 bases at V and 0 bases at J, with 9 bases between.

The chain is built from TRBV10-3 and TRBJ1-2, with 11 bases matching TRBD1. J was trimmed by 4 bases and V by 1 base; bases with no gene match: 2. The CDR3 contains 15 residues. Germline V lookup: CDR1 ENHRY, CDR2 SYGVKD. CDR3 DNA: TGTGCCATCAGTGAGTGGACAGGGGGCGGCTATGGCTACACCTTC. It translates to CAISEWTGGGYGYTF.

A few counts support this clone. The V call is TRBV7-9, the J call TRBJ1-2; 10 bases line up with TRBD1. This CDR3 has 14 residues. The trim removed 4 bases at V and 8 bases at J, leaving 7 bases unmatched. Germline V gene lookup returns CDR1 SEHNR and CDR2 FQNEAQ (reference sequence). Here the CDR3 DNA reads TGTGCCAGCAGCTCCGGACAGGGGGAGAGGGGCTACACCTTC. This sequence encodes CASSSGQGERGYTF. The entire variable domain, with the rest obtained from reference TRBV7-9 and TRBJ1-2, is as follows: DTGVSQNPRHKITKRGQNVTFRCDPISEHNRLYWYRQTLGQGPEFLTYFQNEAQLEKSRLLSDRFSAERPKGSFSTLEIQRTEQGDSAMYLCASSSGQGERGYTFGSGTRLTVV.

This chain links TRBV30 with TRBJ1-5; D gene unclear. Per germline, CDR1 GTSNPN and CDR2 SVGIG (reference sequence). The V end lost 0 bases, the J end lost 4 bases, and 7 bases lay between the germline ends. The CDR3 covers 13 residues. The CDR3 here is CAWSVRGNQPQHF. The CDR3 DNA reads TGTGCCTGGAGTGTACGAGGGAATCAGCCCCAGCATTTT. Looking up the rest from reference TRBV30 and TRBJ1-5 gives the full variable domain: SQTIHQWPATLVQPVGSPLSLECTVEGTSNPNLYWYRQAAGRGLQLLFYSVGIGQISSEVPQNLSASRPQDRQFILSSKKLLLSDSGFYLCAWSVRGNQPQHFGDGTRLSIL.

The rearrangement links TRBV11-1 to TRBJ1-1; no reliable D call. The CDR3 is 13 amino acids. Trimming removed 5 bases at V and 1 base at J, with 8 bases between. Germline loops: CDR1 SGHAT, CDR2 FQDESV (reference sequence). For the CDR3, the DNA is TGTGCCAGCAGCATTTTTCAGAACACTGAAGCTTTCTTT. It translates to CASSIFQNTEAFF.

This clone was counted only a few times. V and J are TRBV5-6 and TRBJ1-6; TRBD1 aligns across 7 bases. CDR1 is SGHDT, CDR2 YYEEEE, per germline. J was trimmed by 9 bases and V by 5 bases; bases with no gene match: 2. The CDR3 has 12 residues. In nucleotides, the CDR3 is TGTGCCAGCAGTCCAGGGGGTTCACCCCTCCACTTT. Protein: CASSPGGSPLHF.

Notes on this clone: The CDR3 does not end in the conserved phenylalanine or tryptophan, so this is likely a read error. The rearrangement links TRBV4-1 to TRBJ1-2; 7 nucleotides agree with TRBD1. The CDR3 has 15 residues. Germline loops: CDR1 MGHRA, CDR2 YSYEKL. J lost 5 bases, V lost 0 bases, and 6 bases had no gene match. The CDR3 DNA follows: TGCGCCAGCAGCCAAGAGAGAGGGGGCGCTTATGGCTACACCCTC. Protein: CASSQERGGAYGYTL.

The V call is TRBV18, the J call TRBJ2-7; no firm D call. Germline V gene lookup returns CDR1 KGHSH and CDR2 LQKENI. Trimming stripped 5 bases from V and 4 bases from J, with 12 bases between. This CDR3 is built from 13 residues. CDR3 sequence: CASSTGTSYEQYF. The CDR3 region has the DNA TGTGCCAGCTCAACCGGTACTTCTTACGAGCAGTACTTC.

The sample holds one count of this clone. V and J are TRBV7-7 and TRBJ1-4; 8 nucleotides match TRBD1. The J segment lost 4 bases and the V segment lost 5 bases, leaving 3 bases of the junction unmatched. Germline CDR1 and CDR2: SSHAT and FNYEAQ (reference sequence). This CDR3 has 14 residues. CDR3: CASSRTGLNEKLFF. Written as DNA, the CDR3 is TGTGCCAGCAGCCGGACAGGGCTTAATGAAAAACTGTTTTTT.

The chain links TRBV28 to TRBJ1-5; 8 bases align to TRBD1. The junction had 7 bases not matched to a gene; V was cut back by 4 bases and J by 5 bases. Germline CDR1 is MDHEN and CDR2 is SYDVKM. The CDR3 length is 15 residues. This chain's CDR3 is CASSSAGGVDQPQHF. The CDR3 region has the DNA TGTGCCAGCAGTTCCGCAGGGGGCGTCGATCAGCCCCAGCATTTT. Looking up the rest from reference TRBV28 and TRBJ1-5 gives the full variable domain: DVKVTQSSRYLVKRTGEKVFLECVQDMDHENMFWYRQDPGLGLRLIYFSYDVKMKEKGDIPEGYSVSREKKERFSLILESASTNQTSMYLCASSSAGGVDQPQHFGDGTRLSIL.

This chain links TRBV7-9 with TRBJ1-5; no clear D gene. This CDR3 region has 11 residues. Germline loops: CDR1 SEHNR, CDR2 FQNEAQ (reference sequence). V gave up 8 bases and J gave up 9 bases, with 11 bases separating them. In DNA form, the CDR3 reads TGTGCCAGCGGCCTTGATGGGCCCCAGCATTTT. Its translation: CASGLDGPQHF.

There are a few counts of this clone. This sequence joins TRBV30 and TRBJ2-7; D might be TRBD2 (6 bases). Trimming pared 5 bases from V and 2 bases from J, leaving 16 bases between. This CDR3 comprises 14 residues. Germline V lookup: CDR1 GTSNPN, CDR2 SVGIG (reference sequence). CDR3 bases: TGTGCCTGGTCCTTAGGGACTGCGACCTACGAGCAGTACTTC. This sequence encodes CAWSLGTATYEQYF. Looking up the rest from reference TRBV30 and TRBJ2-7 gives the full variable domain: SQTIHQWPATLVQPVGSPLSLECTVEGTSNPNLYWYRQAAGRGLQLLFYSVGIGQISSEVPQNLSASRPQDRQFILSSKKLLLSDSGFYLCAWSLGTATYEQYFGPGTRLTVT.

The J gene is TRBJ2-1, the V gene TRBV5-1; 11 bases fit TRBD2. J gave up 10 bases and V 3 bases, and 6 bases lay outside the gene matches. The CDR3 sequence is 14 residues long. Germline loops: CDR1 SGHRS, CDR2 YFSETQ. CDR3 region: CASSSLAGESEQFF. In DNA form, the CDR3 reads TGCGCCAGCAGCTCACTAGCGGGAGAATCCGAGCAGTTCTTC.